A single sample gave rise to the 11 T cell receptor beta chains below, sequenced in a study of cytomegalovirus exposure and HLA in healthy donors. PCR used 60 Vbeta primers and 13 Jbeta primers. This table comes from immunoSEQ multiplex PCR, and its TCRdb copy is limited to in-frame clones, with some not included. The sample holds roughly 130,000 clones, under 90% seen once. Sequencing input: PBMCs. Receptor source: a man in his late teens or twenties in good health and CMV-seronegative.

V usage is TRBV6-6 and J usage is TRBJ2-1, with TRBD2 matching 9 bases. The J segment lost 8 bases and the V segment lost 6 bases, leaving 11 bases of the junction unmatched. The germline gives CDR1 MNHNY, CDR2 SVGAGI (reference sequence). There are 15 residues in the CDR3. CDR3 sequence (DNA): TGTGCCAGCAGGATCCTAGCGGGACGGCTCGATGAGCAGTTCTTC. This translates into CASRILAGRLDEQFF.

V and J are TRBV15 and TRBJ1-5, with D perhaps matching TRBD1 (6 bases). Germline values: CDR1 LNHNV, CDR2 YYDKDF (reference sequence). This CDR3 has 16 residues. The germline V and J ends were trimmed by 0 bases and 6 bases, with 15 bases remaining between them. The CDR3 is CATSREATMGAQPQHF. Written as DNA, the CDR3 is TGTGCCACCAGCAGAGAGGCCACCATGGGGGCTCAGCCCCAGCATTTT.

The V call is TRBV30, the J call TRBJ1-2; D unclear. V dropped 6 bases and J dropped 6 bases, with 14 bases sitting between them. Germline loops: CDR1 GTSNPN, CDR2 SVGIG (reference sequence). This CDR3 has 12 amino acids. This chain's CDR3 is CACLPGYHGYTF. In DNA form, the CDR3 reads TGTGCCTGTCTTCCAGGCTACCATGGCTACACCTTC. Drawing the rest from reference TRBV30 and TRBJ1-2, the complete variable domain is SQTIHQWPATLVQPVGSPLSLECTVEGTSNPNLYWYRQAAGRGLQLLFYSVGIGQISSEVPQNLSASRPQDRQFILSSKKLLLSDSGFYLCACLPGYHGYTFGSGTRLTVV.

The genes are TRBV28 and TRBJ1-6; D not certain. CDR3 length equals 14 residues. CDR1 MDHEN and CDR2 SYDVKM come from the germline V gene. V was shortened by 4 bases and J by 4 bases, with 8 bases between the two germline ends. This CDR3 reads CASSSGSYNSPLHF. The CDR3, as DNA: TGTGCCAGCAGTTCGGGAAGTTATAATTCACCCCTCCACTTT. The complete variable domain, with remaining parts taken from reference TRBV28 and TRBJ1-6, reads DVKVTQSSRYLVKRTGEKVFLECVQDMDHENMFWYRQDPGLGLRLIYFSYDVKMKEKGDIPEGYSVSREKKERFSLILESASTNQTSMYLCASSSGSYNSPLHFGNGTRLTVT.

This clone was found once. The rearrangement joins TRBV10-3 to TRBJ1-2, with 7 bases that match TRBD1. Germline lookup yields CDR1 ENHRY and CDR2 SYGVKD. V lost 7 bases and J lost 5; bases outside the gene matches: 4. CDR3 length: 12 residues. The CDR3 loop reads CAINGQDYGYTF. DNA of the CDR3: TGTGCCATCAATGGACAGGATTATGGCTACACCTTC.

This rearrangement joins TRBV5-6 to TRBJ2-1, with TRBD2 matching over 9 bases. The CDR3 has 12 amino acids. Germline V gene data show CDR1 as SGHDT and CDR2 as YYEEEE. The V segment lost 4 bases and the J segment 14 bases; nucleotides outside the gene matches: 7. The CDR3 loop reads CASSPSRLAEFF. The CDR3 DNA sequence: TGTGCCAGCAGCCCCAGTCGACTAGCGGAGTTCTTC.

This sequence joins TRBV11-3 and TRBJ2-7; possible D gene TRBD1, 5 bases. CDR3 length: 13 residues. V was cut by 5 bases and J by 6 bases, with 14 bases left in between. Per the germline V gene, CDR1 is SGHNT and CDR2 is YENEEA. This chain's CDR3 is CASSPAGKSEQYF. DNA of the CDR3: TGTGCCAGCAGCCCGGCAGGGAAGAGCGAGCAGTACTTC.

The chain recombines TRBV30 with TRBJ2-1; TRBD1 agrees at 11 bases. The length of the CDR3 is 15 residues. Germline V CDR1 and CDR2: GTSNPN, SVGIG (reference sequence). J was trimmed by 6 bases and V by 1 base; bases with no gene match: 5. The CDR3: CAWSAPGQGVNEQFF. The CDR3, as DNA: TGTGCCTGGAGTGCGCCGGGACAGGGGGTCAATGAGCAGTTCTTC.

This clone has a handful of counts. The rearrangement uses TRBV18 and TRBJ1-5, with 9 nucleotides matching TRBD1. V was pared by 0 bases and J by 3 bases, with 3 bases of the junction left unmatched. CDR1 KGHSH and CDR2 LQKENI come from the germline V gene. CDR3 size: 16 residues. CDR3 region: CASSPPRTGVNQPQHF. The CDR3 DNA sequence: TGTGCCAGCTCACCACCTAGGACAGGGGTCAATCAGCCCCAGCATTTT.

This CDR3 reads CASSLVWGREQYF. CDR3 nucleotide sequence: TGTGCCAGCAGCTTAGTTTGGGGCCGGGAGCAGTACTTC. The chain joins TRBV7-9 to TRBJ2-7; TRBD1 is a possible D gene (5 bases). The V and J ends lost 1 base and 7 bases respectively, with 11 bases between them. The germline gives CDR1 SEHNR, CDR2 FQNEAQ (reference sequence). The CDR3 is made up of 13 amino acids. The full variable domain, in which reference TRBV7-9 and TRBJ2-7 provide the parts outside the CDR3, is DTGVSQNPRHKITKRGQNVTFRCDPISEHNRLYWYRQTLGQGPEFLTYFQNEAQLEKSRLLSDRFSAERPKGSFSTLEIQRTEQGDSAMYLCASSLVWGREQYFGPGTRLTVT.

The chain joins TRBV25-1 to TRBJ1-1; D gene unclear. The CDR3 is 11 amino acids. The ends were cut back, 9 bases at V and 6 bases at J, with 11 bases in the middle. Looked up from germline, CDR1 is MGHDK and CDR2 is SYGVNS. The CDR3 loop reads CASELQAEAFF. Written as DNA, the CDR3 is TGTGCCAGTGAACTGCAGGCTGAAGCTTTCTTT.